The entry below describes one T cell receptor (beta chain). No antigen is known for it. Per the germline V gene, CDR1 is LNHDA and CDR2 is SQIVND (reference sequence). Losses at the gene ends were 4 bases for V and 5 bases for J; bases not matched to a gene: 5. This CDR3 is built from 14 residues. These data come from a study of T cell responses to AZD1222 COVID-19 vaccine. This table comes from immunoSEQ multiplex PCR, and its TCRdb copy is limited to in-frame clones, with some not included. The table has roughly 150,000 clones, roughly 90% seen once; the top ten hold approximately 1.6%. The study, taken as a whole, reports: In all cases, repertoires were sampled only after the peak T cell response. Clonal diversity was possibly underestimated, and the donors were mostly white British, with more females. Spike was spanned by vaccine-associated CD4 TCRs, with dominance at 160-218 and 743-854.

The TCR sequence derives from an adult who received the AZD1222 COVID-19 vaccine. The chain joins TRBV19 to TRBJ2-5, with TRBD1 matching 9 bases. This material consisted of peripheral blood, taken 28 days after the second AZD1222 dose. CDR3 sequence: CASSTWGQGETQYF. The CDR3 DNA follows: TGTGCCAGTAGTACCTGGGGACAGGGTGAGACCCAGTACTTC.